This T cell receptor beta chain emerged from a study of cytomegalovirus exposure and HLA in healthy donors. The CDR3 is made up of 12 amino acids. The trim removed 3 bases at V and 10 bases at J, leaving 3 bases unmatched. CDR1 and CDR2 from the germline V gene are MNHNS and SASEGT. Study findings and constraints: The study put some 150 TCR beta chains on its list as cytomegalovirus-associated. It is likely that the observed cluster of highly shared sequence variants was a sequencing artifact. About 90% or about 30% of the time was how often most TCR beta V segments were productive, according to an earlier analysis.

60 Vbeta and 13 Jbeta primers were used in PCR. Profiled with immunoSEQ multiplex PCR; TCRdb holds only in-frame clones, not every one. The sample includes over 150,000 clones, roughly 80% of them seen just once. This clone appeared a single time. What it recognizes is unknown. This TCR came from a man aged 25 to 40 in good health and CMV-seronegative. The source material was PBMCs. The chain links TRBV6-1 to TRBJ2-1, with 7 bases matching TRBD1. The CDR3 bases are TGTGCCAGCAGTGAGCACAGGGGAGAGCAGTTCTTC. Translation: CASSEHRGEQFF.